The subject of this entry is one TCR beta chain. Deletions cut 3 bases from V and 6 bases from J, with 14 bases between. The CDR3 has 14 amino acids. Germline assignment: CDR1 ENHRY and CDR2 SYGVKD. These data come from a study of neurological immune-mediated disorders. TCRdb redid the calling of the 5' RACE reads with MiXCR, one entry per CDR3 protein. Of approximately 44,000 distinct CDR3 sequences listed, more than 5% are singletons. The chain employs TRBV10-3 and TRBJ1-2; perhaps TRBD1 as D (6 bases). The origin of this receptor is a woman between 18 and 29 years old with multiple sclerosis. The sequencing sample was made of CD4+ T cells from blood. CDR3 in amino acids: CAISDNWGLDGYTF. Written as DNA, the CDR3 is TGTGCCATCAGTGACAATTGGGGGCTCGATGGCTACACCTTC.